This note documents a single TCR beta chain sequence. A much larger clone lies a single base off, so this may be a read error. Researchers used genomic DNA as the template to profile TCR beta VDJ and CDR3. From the reads, TCRdb called clonotypes with MiXCR, one entry per CDR3 protein. The table lists some 200,000 distinct CDR3 sequences, about half of them singletons. These data belong to a study of CD8+CD57+ T cells in acquired aplastic anemia. Germline V gene data show CDR1 as SGHRS and CDR2 as YFSETQ. CDR3 length: 15 amino acids. Patients who underwent sequencing had shown CD8+CD57+ cell expansion by flow cytometry.

The chain combines TRBV5-1 with TRBJ1-6, with 7 bases matching TRBD1. The clonotype comes from a human donor with aplastic anemia. Sequenced sample: sorted CD4+, CD8+, or CD8+CD57+ T cells (not recorded which) from PBMCs. The CDR3 region is CASSSRDRDNPPLHF. CDR3 nucleotide sequence: TGCGCCAGCAGCTCCCGGGACAGAGATAATCCACCCCTCCACTTT.